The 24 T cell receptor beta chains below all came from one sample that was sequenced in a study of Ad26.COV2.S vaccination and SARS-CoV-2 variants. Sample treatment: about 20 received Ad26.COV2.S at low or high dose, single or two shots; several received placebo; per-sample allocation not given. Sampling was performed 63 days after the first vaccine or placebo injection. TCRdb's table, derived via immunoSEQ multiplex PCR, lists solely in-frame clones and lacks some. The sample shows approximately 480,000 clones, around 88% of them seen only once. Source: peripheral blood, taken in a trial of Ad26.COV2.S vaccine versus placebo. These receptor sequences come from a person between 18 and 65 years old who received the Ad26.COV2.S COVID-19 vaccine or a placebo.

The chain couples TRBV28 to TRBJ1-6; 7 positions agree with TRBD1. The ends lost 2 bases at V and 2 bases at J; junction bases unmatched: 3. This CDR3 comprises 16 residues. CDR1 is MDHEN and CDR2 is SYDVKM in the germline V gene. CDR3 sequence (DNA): TGTGCCAGCAGTTTAACAGGGGCTACCTATAATTCACCCCTCCACTTT. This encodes CASSLTGATYNSPLHF.

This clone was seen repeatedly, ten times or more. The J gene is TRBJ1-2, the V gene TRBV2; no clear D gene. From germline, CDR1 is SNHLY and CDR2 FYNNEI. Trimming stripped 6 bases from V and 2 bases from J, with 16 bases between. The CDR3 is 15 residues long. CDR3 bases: TGTGCCAGCAGCCCCAGGACCCGAGGCAACTATGGCTACACCTTC. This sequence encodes CASSPRTRGNYGYTF.

CDR3 nucleotides: TGCAGTGCTAGTGTTAGCGGGAGTTACAATGAGCAGTTCTTC. Its protein product is CSASVSGSYNEQFF. The chain recombines TRBV20-1 with TRBJ2-1; TRBD2 aligns across 9 bases. The CDR3 consists of 14 residues. V shed 3 bases, J shed 4 bases, and the junction held 4 bases outside the gene matches. Germline-derived CDR1 and CDR2 are DFQATT and SNEGSKA (reference sequence).

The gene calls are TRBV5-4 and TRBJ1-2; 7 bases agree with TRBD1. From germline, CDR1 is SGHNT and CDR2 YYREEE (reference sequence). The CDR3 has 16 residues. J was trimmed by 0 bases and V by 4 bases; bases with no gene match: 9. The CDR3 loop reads CASSRQGGNTNYGYTF. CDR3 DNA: TGTGCCAGCAGCCGACAGGGAGGGAACACTAACTATGGCTACACCTTC.

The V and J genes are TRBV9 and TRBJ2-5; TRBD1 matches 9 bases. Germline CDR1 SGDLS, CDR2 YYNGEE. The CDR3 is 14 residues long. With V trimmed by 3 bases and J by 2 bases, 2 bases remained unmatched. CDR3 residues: CASSAGTGQETQYF. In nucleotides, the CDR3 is TGTGCCAGCAGCGCCGGGACAGGGCAAGAGACCCAGTACTTC.

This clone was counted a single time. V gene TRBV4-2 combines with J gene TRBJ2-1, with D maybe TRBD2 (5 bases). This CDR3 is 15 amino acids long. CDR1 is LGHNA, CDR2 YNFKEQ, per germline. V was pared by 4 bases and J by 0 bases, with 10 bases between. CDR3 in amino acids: CASSLGLSSYNEQFF. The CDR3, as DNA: TGTGCCAGCAGCCTCGGACTTAGCTCCTACAATGAGCAGTTCTTC.

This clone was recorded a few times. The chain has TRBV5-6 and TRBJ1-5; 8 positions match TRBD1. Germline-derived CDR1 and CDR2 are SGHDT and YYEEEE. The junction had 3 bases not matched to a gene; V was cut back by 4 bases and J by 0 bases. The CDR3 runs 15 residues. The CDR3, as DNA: TGTGCCAGCAGCCAAGACAGGGGTAGCAATCAGCCCCAGCATTTT. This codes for CASSQDRGSNQPQHF.

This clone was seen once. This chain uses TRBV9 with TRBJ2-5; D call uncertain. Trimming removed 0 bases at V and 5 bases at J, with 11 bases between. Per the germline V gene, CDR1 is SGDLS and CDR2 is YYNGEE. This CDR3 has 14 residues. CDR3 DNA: TGTGCCAGCAGCGTAGAGGGTAGGTCGGAGACCCAGTACTTC. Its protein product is CASSVEGRSETQYF.

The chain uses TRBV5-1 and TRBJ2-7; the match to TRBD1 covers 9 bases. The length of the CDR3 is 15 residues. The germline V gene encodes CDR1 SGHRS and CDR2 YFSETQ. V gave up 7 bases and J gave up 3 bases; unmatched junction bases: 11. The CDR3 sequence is CASATGRDRVYEQYF. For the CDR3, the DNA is TGCGCCAGCGCGACGGGGAGGGACAGGGTCTACGAGCAGTACTTC.

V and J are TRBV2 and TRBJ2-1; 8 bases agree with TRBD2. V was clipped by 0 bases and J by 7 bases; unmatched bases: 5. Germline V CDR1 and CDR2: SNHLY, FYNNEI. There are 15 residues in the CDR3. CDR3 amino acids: CASSEASGSFNEQFF. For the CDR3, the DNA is TGTGCCAGCAGTGAAGCCAGCGGGAGTTTTAATGAGCAGTTCTTC. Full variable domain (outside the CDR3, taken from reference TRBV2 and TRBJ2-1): EPEVTQTPSHQVTQMGQEVILRCVPISNHLYFYWYRQILGQKVEFLVSFYNNEISEKSEIFDDQFSVERPDGSNFTLKIRSTKLEDSAMYFCASSEASGSFNEQFFGPGTRLTVL.

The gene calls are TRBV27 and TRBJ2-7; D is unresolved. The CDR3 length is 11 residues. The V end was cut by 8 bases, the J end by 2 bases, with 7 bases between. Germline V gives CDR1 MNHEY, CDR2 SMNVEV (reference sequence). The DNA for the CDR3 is TGTGCCAGCGGAAGAGCCTACGAGCAGTACTTC. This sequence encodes CASGRAYEQYF.

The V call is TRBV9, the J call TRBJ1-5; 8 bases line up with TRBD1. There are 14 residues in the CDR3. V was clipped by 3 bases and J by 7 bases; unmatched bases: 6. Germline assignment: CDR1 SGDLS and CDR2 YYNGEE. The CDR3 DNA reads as TGTGCCAGCAGCGGGGGACAGGAGGGACAGCCCCAGCATTTT. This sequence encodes CASSGGQEGQPQHF.

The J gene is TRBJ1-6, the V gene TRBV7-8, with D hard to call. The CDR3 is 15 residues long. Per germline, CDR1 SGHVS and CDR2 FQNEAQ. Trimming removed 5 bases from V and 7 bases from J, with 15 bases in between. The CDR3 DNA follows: TGTGCCAGCAGCCCCCAGACTCAAGCCAATTCACCCCTCCACTTT. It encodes CASSPQTQANSPLHF.

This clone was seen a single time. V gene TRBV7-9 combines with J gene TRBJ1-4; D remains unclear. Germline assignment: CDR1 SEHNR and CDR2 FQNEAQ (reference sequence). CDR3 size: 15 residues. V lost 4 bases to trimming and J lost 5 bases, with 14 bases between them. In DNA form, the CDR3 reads TGTGCCAGCAGCTCAGACACGGAAAGAAATGAAAAACTGTTTTTT. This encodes CASSSDTERNEKLFF.

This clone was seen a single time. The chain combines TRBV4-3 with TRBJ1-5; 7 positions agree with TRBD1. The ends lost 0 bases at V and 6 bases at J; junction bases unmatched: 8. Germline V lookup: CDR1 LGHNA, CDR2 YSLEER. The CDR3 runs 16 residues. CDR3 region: CASSQEGGQNGQPQHF. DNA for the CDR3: TGCGCCAGCAGCCAAGAGGGGGGACAGAATGGTCAGCCCCAGCATTTT.

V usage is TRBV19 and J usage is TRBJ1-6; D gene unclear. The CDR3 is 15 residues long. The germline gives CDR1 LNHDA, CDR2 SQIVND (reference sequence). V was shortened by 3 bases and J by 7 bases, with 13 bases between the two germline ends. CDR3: CASSIRPVSNSPLHF. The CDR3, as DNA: TGTGCCAGTAGTATCCGGCCAGTTTCCAATTCACCCCTCCACTTT.

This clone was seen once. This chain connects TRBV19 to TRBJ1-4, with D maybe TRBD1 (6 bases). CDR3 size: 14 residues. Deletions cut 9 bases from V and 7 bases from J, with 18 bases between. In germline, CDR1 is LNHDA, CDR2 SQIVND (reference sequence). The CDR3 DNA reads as TGTGCCAGCCGAGAACAGGGCCCTCGTGAAAAACTGTTTTTT. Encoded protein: CASREQGPREKLFF. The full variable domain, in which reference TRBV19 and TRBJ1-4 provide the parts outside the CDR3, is DGGITQSPKYLFRKEGQNVTLSCEQNLNHDAMYWYRQDPGQGLRLIYYSQIVNDFQKGDIAEGYSVSREKKESFPLTVTSAQKNPTAFYLCASREQGPREKLFFGSGTQLSVL.

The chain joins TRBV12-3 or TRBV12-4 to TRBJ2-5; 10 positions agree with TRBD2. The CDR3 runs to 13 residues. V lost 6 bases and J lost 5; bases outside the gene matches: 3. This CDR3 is CASSLAGVETQYF. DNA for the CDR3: TGTGCCAGCAGCCTAGCGGGAGTGGAGACCCAGTACTTC.

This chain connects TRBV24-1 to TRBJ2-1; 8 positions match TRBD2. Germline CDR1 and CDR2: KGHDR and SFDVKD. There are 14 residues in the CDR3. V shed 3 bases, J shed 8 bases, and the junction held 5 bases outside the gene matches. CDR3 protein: CATSDPGGGHEQFF. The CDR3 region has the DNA TGTGCCACCAGTGATCCCGGCGGGGGGCATGAGCAGTTCTTC.

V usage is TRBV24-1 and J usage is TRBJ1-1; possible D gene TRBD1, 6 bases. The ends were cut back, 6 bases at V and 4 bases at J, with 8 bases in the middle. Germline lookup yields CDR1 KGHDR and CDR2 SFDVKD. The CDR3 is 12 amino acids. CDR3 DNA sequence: TGTGCCACCAGTCGCAGGGGCACTGAAGCTTTCTTT. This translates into CATSRRGTEAFF.

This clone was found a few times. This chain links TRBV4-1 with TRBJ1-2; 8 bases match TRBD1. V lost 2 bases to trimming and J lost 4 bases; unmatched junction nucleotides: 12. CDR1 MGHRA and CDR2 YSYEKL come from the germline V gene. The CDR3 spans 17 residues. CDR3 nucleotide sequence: TGCGCCAGCAGCCAACCGCGACAGGGGACGTTGACCTATGGCTACACCTTC. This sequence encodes CASSQPRQGTLTYGYTF.

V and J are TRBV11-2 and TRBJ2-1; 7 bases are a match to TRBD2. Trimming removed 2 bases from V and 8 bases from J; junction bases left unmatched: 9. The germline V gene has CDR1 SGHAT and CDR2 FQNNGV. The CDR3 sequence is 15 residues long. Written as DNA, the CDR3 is TGTGCCAGCAGCTTATCCGGGAGGACAAGGGATGAGCAGTTCTTC. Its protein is CASSLSGRTRDEQFF.

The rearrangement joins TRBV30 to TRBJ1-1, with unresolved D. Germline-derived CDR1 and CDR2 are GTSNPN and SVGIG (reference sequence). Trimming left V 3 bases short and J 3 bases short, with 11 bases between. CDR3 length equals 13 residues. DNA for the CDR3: TGTGCCTGGAGCCACCGGAAGGACACTGAAGCTTTCTTT. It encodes CAWSHRKDTEAFF.

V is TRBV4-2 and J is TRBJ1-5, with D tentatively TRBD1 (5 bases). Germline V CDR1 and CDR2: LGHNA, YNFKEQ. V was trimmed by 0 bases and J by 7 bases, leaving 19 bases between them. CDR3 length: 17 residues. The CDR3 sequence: CASSQEVGTAFRQPQHF. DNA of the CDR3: TGTGCCAGCAGCCAAGAGGTAGGGACGGCCTTTAGGCAGCCCCAGCATTTT.